These 18 T cell receptor beta chains share one sample of origin, sequenced in a study of control samples from healthy donors and cancer patients. Only in-frame clones appear in the TCRdb table, and some are missing; sequencing was by immunoSEQ multiplex PCR. The data contain some 110,000 clones, more than 75% of them singletons. Material for sequencing was blood. These receptors originate from an older woman in good health.

DNA for the CDR3: TGTGCCAGCAGCTTAGGGGACCGGACGGTCTCCTACGAGCAGTACTTC. Protein product: CASSLGDRTVSYEQYF. The rearrangement uses TRBV11-3 and TRBJ2-7; the D gene could be TRBD1 or TRBD2 (5 bases each). The V end lost 1 base, the J end lost 0 bases, and 13 bases lay between the germline ends. CDR1 is SGHNT, CDR2 YENEEA, per germline. CDR3 length: 16 residues.

This chain joins TRBV2 and TRBJ2-3, with a possible D match to TRBD1 (8 bases). Between the trimmed V and J ends, which lost 6 bases and 0 bases, there was a span of 19 bases. The CDR3 has 17 residues. Germline V gives CDR1 SNHLY, CDR2 FYNNEI. The CDR3: CASSYRGGRGSTDTQYF. CDR3 coding DNA: TGTGCCAGCAGCTACAGGGGGGGGCGGGGCAGCACAGATACGCAGTATTTT. Filled out from reference TRBV2 and TRBJ2-3, the complete variable domain reads EPEVTQTPSHQVTQMGQEVILRCVPISNHLYFYWYRQILGQKVEFLVSFYNNEISEKSEIFDDQFSVERPDGSNFTLKIRSTKLEDSAMYFCASSYRGGRGSTDTQYFGPGTRLTVL.

The V and J genes are TRBV6-1 and TRBJ2-3; TRBD2 matches 12 bases. Per the germline V gene, CDR1 is MNHNS and CDR2 is SASEGT. CDR3 size: 15 residues. V shed 1 base, J shed 4 bases, and the junction held 0 bases outside the gene matches. This CDR3 reads CASSEGLAGADTQYF. The DNA of the CDR3 is TGTGCCAGCAGTGAAGGACTAGCGGGGGCAGATACGCAGTATTTT.

This clone occurred a few times. V and J are TRBV7-8 and TRBJ2-2; D is possibly TRBD1 (6 bases). Germline V gene data show CDR1 as SGHVS and CDR2 as FQNEAQ. The CDR3 sequence is 14 residues long. The ends were cut back, 6 bases at V and 7 bases at J, with 15 bases in the middle. The CDR3 nucleotides read TGTGCCAGCAGTAGGGACATCTTAGTCGGGGAGCTGTTTTTT. It translates to CASSRDILVGELFF. The variable domain in full, with the rest retrieved from reference TRBV7-8 and TRBJ2-2, is GAGVSQSPRYKVAKRGQDVALRCDPISGHVSLFWYQQALGQGPEFLTYFQNEAQLDKSGLPSDRFFAERPEGSVSTLKIQRTQQEDSAVYLCASSRDILVGELFFGEGSRLTVL.

This clone was observed a single time. The chain combines TRBV19 with TRBJ1-3; D not resolved. Germline-derived CDR1 and CDR2 are LNHDA and SQIVND (reference sequence). Trimming cost V 3 bases and J 4 bases, with 10 bases left between them. This CDR3 spans 14 amino acids. This chain's CDR3 is CASSIWGNGNTIYF. The CDR3 DNA sequence: TGTGCCAGTAGTATTTGGGGTAACGGAAACACCATATATTTT.

The chain couples TRBV18 to TRBJ1-6, with unresolved D. The germline V gene encodes CDR1 KGHSH and CDR2 LQKENI. V shed 3 bases and J shed 9 bases, with 18 bases lying between them. The CDR3 loop spans 16 amino acids. CDR3 coding DNA: TGTGCCAGCTCACCGGGTTCTCCGGGCACCGGTTCACCCCTCCACTTT. Translating it yields CASSPGSPGTGSPLHF.

The chain combines TRBV3-1 (or the pseudogene TRBV3-2) with TRBJ1-1; possible D gene TRBD1, 6 bases. There are 16 residues in the CDR3. Germline V CDR1 and CDR2: LGHDT, YNNKEL (reference sequence). V was trimmed by 5 bases and J by 1 base, leaving 17 bases between them. For the CDR3, the DNA is TGTGCCAGCAGCTTCTATGGGGGCGTCGGGAACACTGAAGCTTTCTTT. The encoded protein is CASSFYGGVGNTEAFF.

The rearrangement joins TRBV7-8 to TRBJ1-2; D remains unclear. V was pared by 3 bases and J by 2 bases, with 10 bases between. The germline V gene has CDR1 SGHVS and CDR2 FQNEAQ. This CDR3 is 14 amino acids long. The CDR3 here is CASSLTDGNYGYTF. The CDR3, as DNA: TGTGCCAGCAGCTTGACTGACGGAAACTATGGCTACACCTTC. The whole variable domain, filled in from reference TRBV7-8 and TRBJ1-2, reads GAGVSQSPRYKVAKRGQDVALRCDPISGHVSLFWYQQALGQGPEFLTYFQNEAQLDKSGLPSDRFFAERPEGSVSTLKIQRTQQEDSAVYLCASSLTDGNYGYTFGSGTRLTVV.

The V call is TRBV4-2, the J call TRBJ1-5; no definite D call. V lost 3 bases and J 0 bases, leaving 12 bases between the germline ends. Germline V gene sequence: CDR1 LGHNA, CDR2 YNFKEQ. CDR3 length: 16 amino acids. The CDR3: CASSQAAADSNQPQHF. The CDR3 nucleotides read TGTGCCAGCAGCCAGGCGGCGGCCGATAGCAATCAGCCCCAGCATTTT.

V and J are TRBV12-3 or TRBV12-4 and TRBJ2-3, with no clear D. The V end lost 7 bases, the J end lost 6 bases, and 8 bases lay between the germline ends. There are 11 residues in the CDR3. The CDR3 reads CASTWSDTQYF. Here the CDR3 DNA reads TGTGCCAGCACCTGGTCCGATACGCAGTATTTT.

This rearrangement joins TRBV18 to TRBJ1-2, with TRBD1 matching 7 bases. There are 13 residues in the CDR3. With 4 bases clipped from V and 8 bases from J, the junction kept 7 bases outside the gene matches. Germline values: CDR1 KGHSH, CDR2 LQKENI. CDR3 protein: CASSRLTGSGYTF. The CDR3 DNA sequence: TGTGCCAGCTCACGCCTGACAGGGAGCGGCTACACCTTC.

The rearrangement links TRBV3-1 (or the pseudogene TRBV3-2) to TRBJ2-1; D is unclear. In germline, CDR1 is LGHDT, CDR2 YNNKEL (reference sequence). The CDR3 is 13 amino acids. Trimming cost V 1 base and J 10 bases, with 11 bases left between them. The CDR3 DNA is TGTGCCAGCAGCCAAGGGCCCCGCGGCGAGCAGTTCTTC. Translated, it gives CASSQGPRGEQFF.

As concerns this clone: Germline is not matched at one junction end, which may reflect a read error. V gene TRBV7-6 combines with J gene TRBJ2-4, with D unresolved. The germline V gene encodes CDR1 SGHVS and CDR2 FNYEAQ. This CDR3 region has 15 residues. The CDR3 loop reads CASSLGVQAQNIQYF. Here the CDR3 DNA reads TGTGCCAGCAGCTTAGGGGTACAAGCCCAAAACATTCAGTACTTC. The full variable domain, with the rest looked up from reference TRBV7-6 and TRBJ2-4, is GAGVSQSPRYKVTKRGQDVALRCDPISGHVSLYWYRQALGQGPEFLTYFNYEAQQDKSGLPNDRFSAERPEGSISTLTIQRTEQRDSAMYRCASSLGVQAQNIQYFGAGTRLSVL.

The chain has TRBV6-5 and TRBJ2-7; no clear D. Germline-derived CDR1 and CDR2 are MNHEY and SVGAGI. The CDR3 runs to 13 residues. V lost 5 bases and J 3 bases, leaving 11 bases between the germline ends. CDR3 sequence (DNA): TGTGCCAGCAGTCCTCAGACCAGCTACGAGCAGTACTTC. This encodes CASSPQTSYEQYF.

The rearrangement joins TRBV5-1 to TRBJ2-5; D tentatively reads TRBD1 or TRBD2 (5 bases each). Germline V gene data show CDR1 as SGHRS and CDR2 as YFSETQ. This CDR3 contains 15 residues. Trimming took 0 bases from V and 1 from J, leaving 10 bases between them. The CDR3, as DNA: TGCGCCAGCAGCTTGGTTCCTGGGACCCAAGAGACCCAGTACTTC. The encoded protein is CASSLVPGTQETQYF.

This rearrangement joins TRBV2 to TRBJ2-5; a weak D match, TRBD1 (5 bases). Between the trimmed V and J ends, which lost 4 bases and 1 base, there was a span of 13 bases. The CDR3 runs 15 residues. Germline-derived CDR1 and CDR2 are SNHLY and FYNNEI. CDR3 region: CASSGQGVVQETQYF. CDR3 coding DNA: TGTGCCAGCAGTGGGCAGGGTGTGGTCCAAGAGACCCAGTACTTC.

The chain uses TRBV6-6 and TRBJ1-2; perhaps TRBD1 as D (5 bases). V was trimmed by 6 bases and J by 4 bases, leaving 21 bases between them. The CDR3 covers 16 residues. The V gene's germline CDR1 is MNHNY and CDR2 SVGAGI (reference sequence). CDR3 DNA sequence: TGTGCCAGCAGCTCCGCCCGGCAGGGTAATTCCTATGGCTACACCTTC. Translation: CASSSARQGNSYGYTF.

This chain connects TRBV27 to TRBJ1-6; D remains unclear. Germline V gene lookup returns CDR1 MNHEY and CDR2 SMNVEV (reference sequence). The CDR3 is made up of 17 amino acids. Trimming removed 0 bases from V and 0 bases from J, with 9 bases in between. The CDR3 DNA is TGTGCCAGCAGTTTATCCAGGCCGAGCTCCTATAATTCACCCCTCCACTTT. Encoded protein: CASSLSRPSSYNSPLHF.